These 18 T cell receptor beta chains originate from one sample sequenced in a study of shared clonotypes between healthy human individuals. It was CD45RO-negative cells, positively selected for CCR7, that made up naive CD8 cells, with terminally differentiated effector memory CD45RA+ cells excluded. Measured with immunoSEQ multiplex PCR; TCRdb has only the in-frame clones, and not every one. In the table there are millions of clones, about 92% of which are singletons. The sequencing input was naive CD8+ T cells from PBMCs. These receptors came from a young man in good health. Some clones in this sample may be carry-over from other donors' samples.

This clone was recorded only once. The chain uses TRBV9 and TRBJ2-7; D is unclear. The CDR3 loop spans 14 amino acids. The V gene lost 0 bases and the J gene lost 3 bases, with 10 bases spanning the gap. The germline V gene has CDR1 SGDLS and CDR2 YYNGEE. The CDR3 is CASSVGVLGYEQYF. The CDR3 DNA reads as TGTGCCAGCAGCGTAGGGGTATTGGGCTACGAGCAGTACTTC.

In regard to this clone: A read error may produce the germline difference seen at one junction end. The rearrangement uses TRBV10-1 and TRBJ2-7; D might be TRBD2 (6 bases). Germline V lookup: CDR1 WNHNN, CDR2 SYGVQD (reference sequence). The CDR3 consists of 13 residues. The CDR3 region has the DNA TGCGCCAGCAGTGAGTCATCGGACTACCAGCAGTACTTC. It specifies CASSESSDYQQYF.

The J gene is TRBJ1-4, the V gene TRBV28, with 8 bases aligning to TRBD1. CDR1 MDHEN and CDR2 SYDVKM come from the germline V gene. Trimming removed 4 bases from V and 2 bases from J; junction bases left unmatched: 3. The CDR3 length is 15 residues. The CDR3 DNA sequence: TGTGCCAGCAGTTCCTACAGGGGGACTAATGAAAAACTGTTTTTT. Protein: CASSSYRGTNEKLFF.

The rearrangement uses TRBV28 and TRBJ2-1; 8 positions agree with TRBD2. Germline values: CDR1 MDHEN, CDR2 SYDVKM. The CDR3 has 14 residues. The ends lost 3 bases at V and 7 bases at J; junction bases unmatched: 5. This chain's CDR3 is CASSLGLESNEQFF. In DNA form, the CDR3 reads TGTGCCAGCAGTTTGGGACTAGAGTCGAATGAGCAGTTCTTC.

Of note for this clone: This sample includes further DNA sequences coding for the same CDR3. This chain links TRBV27 with TRBJ1-2; D unclear. The V and J ends lost 5 bases and 7 bases respectively, with 11 bases between them. This CDR3 contains 12 residues. The germline V gene encodes CDR1 MNHEY and CDR2 SMNVEV (reference sequence). The CDR3 region has the DNA TGTGCCAGCAGTCCCCCCATGGGTGGCTACACCTTC. Its translation: CASSPPMGGYTF.

V usage is TRBV7-3 and J usage is TRBJ2-5; D perhaps matches TRBD2 (5 bases). The CDR3 sequence is 14 residues long. Germline CDR1 and CDR2: SGHTA and FQGTGA. The germline V and J ends were trimmed by 4 bases and 0 bases, with 9 bases remaining between them. CDR3 residues: CASSSTADQETQYF. The CDR3 DNA follows: TGTGCCAGCAGCTCCACAGCGGACCAAGAGACCCAGTACTTC. Full variable domain (outside the CDR3, taken from reference TRBV7-3 and TRBJ2-5): GAGVSQTPSNKVTEKGKYVELRCDPISGHTALYWYRQSLGQGPEFLIYFQGTGAADDSGLPNDRFFAVRPEGSVSTLKIQRTERGDSAVYLCASSSTADQETQYFGPGTRLLVL.

Only one count was recorded for this clone. This chain connects TRBV29-1 to TRBJ2-7, with D perhaps being TRBD1 or TRBD2 (5 bases each). The V and J ends lost 6 bases and 6 bases respectively, with 24 bases between them. This CDR3 region has 15 residues. CDR1 SQVTM and CDR2 ANQGSEA come from the germline V gene. CDR3 amino acids: CSVTEVLGPPLEQYF. The CDR3 nucleotides read TGCAGCGTCACGGAGGTCTTGGGGCCCCCCCTCGAGCAGTACTTC.

This sequence joins TRBV7-2 and TRBJ1-1, with D perhaps TRBD1 (6 bases). Germline CDR1 is SGHTA and CDR2 is FQGNSA. This CDR3 contains 15 residues. Trimming took off 5 bases at V and 5 bases at J, with 18 bases between the two ends. In nucleotides, the CDR3 is TGTGCCAGCAGCCCGGGGACACTAGCGGGGACTGAAGCTTTCTTT. This gives the protein CASSPGTLAGTEAFF.

This clone came up once. The sample contains more than one DNA sequence encoding this CDR3. The rearrangement joins TRBV11-2 to TRBJ2-7, with a tentative D call TRBD2 (6 bases). Germline CDR1 and CDR2: SGHAT and FQNNGV. The CDR3 totals 13 residues. The V and J ends lost 3 bases and 5 bases respectively, with 11 bases between them. This CDR3 is CASSFWGENEQYF. The CDR3 DNA is TGTGCCAGCAGCTTTTGGGGGGAAAACGAGCAGTACTTC.

This chain uses TRBV19 with TRBJ1-1, with TRBD1 identical over 9 bases. The germline CDR1 and CDR2 sequences are LNHDA and SQIVND (reference sequence). The CDR3 is 16 residues long. The ends lost 1 base at V and 1 base at J; junction bases unmatched: 4. The CDR3 spells CASSIAQGARNTEAFF. CDR3 DNA sequence: TGTGCCAGTAGTATAGCACAGGGGGCTCGGAACACTGAAGCTTTCTTT.

J is TRBJ1-5 and V is TRBV27, with a weak D call TRBD1 (5 bases). Trimming removed 10 bases at V and 2 bases at J, with 15 bases between. Germline V gene data show CDR1 as MNHEY and CDR2 as SMNVEV (reference sequence). The CDR3 sequence is 14 residues long. The CDR3 region has the DNA TGTGCCACCCGCCGGGACGGACGCAATCAGCCCCAGCATTTT. Its protein product is CATRRDGRNQPQHF.

This clone was observed a single time. The V and J genes are TRBV4-3 and TRBJ2-5; unclear D gene. The CDR3 consists of 15 residues. Trimming took off 1 base at V and 5 bases at J, with 14 bases between the two ends. Per germline, CDR1 LGHNA and CDR2 YSLEER. The chain's CDR3 is CASSQGYILGETQYF. CDR3 nucleotide sequence: TGCGCCAGCAGCCAAGGATACATCCTTGGGGAGACCCAGTACTTC.

The gene calls are TRBV7-8 and TRBJ2-3; TRBD2 aligns across 9 bases. This CDR3 spans 17 amino acids. The V and J ends lost 1 base and 1 base, in that order; junction bases with no gene match: 6. In germline, CDR1 is SGHVS, CDR2 FQNEAQ. Here the CDR3 DNA reads TGTGCCAGCAGCTTAGTTTCCAGCGGGAGGCGCACAGATACGCAGTATTTT. It translates to CASSLVSSGRRTDTQYF.

The rearrangement links TRBV5-1 to TRBJ1-5, with D possibly matching TRBD1 (5 bases). This CDR3 has 13 amino acids. With 4 bases removed from V and 9 bases from J, the gap between germline ends came to 14 bases. Germline V gene data show CDR1 as SGHRS and CDR2 as YFSETQ. CDR3 loop: CASSPRGSGPQHF. CDR3 DNA: TGCGCCAGCAGCCCAAGGGGTTCCGGGCCCCAGCATTTT.

DNA of the CDR3: TGTGCCAGCAGCTTTGTGGGGGCCTACGAGACCCAGTACTTC. Protein: CASSFVGAYETQYF. The rearrangement joins TRBV11-2 to TRBJ2-5; tentative D call: TRBD1 (6 bases). Germline CDR1 SGHAT, CDR2 FQNNGV. The CDR3 spans 14 residues. The germline V and J ends were trimmed by 3 bases and 5 bases, with 13 bases remaining between them. The whole variable domain, filled in from reference TRBV11-2 and TRBJ2-5, reads EAGVAQSPRYKIIEKRQSVAFWCNPISGHATLYWYQQILGQGPKLLIQFQNNGVVDDSQLPKDRFSAERLKGVDSTLKIQPAKLEDSAVYLCASSFVGAYETQYFGPGTRLLVL.

In the case of this clone: It may be a read error: a sequence one base away is much more abundant. V and J are TRBV6-1 and TRBJ2-2; D is uncertain. Germline V gives CDR1 MNHNS, CDR2 SASEGT. CDR3 length: 13 amino acids. The V end was cut by 1 base, the J end by 1 base, with 1 base between. In DNA form, the CDR3 reads TGTGCCAGCAGTGAAGGGAACACCGGGGAGCTGTTTTTT. The encoded protein is CASSEGNTGELFF.

This rearrangement joins TRBV9 to TRBJ1-2, with 8 bases that match TRBD1. With 0 bases clipped from V and 8 bases from J, the junction kept 9 bases outside the gene matches. This CDR3 region has 15 residues. From germline, CDR1 is SGDLS and CDR2 YYNGEE. CDR3 DNA sequence: TGTGCCAGCAGCGTAGGCCAGGGGGCTGTAGGAGGCTACACCTTC. Amino acid sequence: CASSVGQGAVGGYTF.

This clone was found a few times. This rearrangement joins TRBV30 to TRBJ1-5, with D tentatively TRBD1 (5 bases). Germline loops: CDR1 GTSNPN, CDR2 SVGIG (reference sequence). V was clipped by 1 base and J by 3 bases, with 16 bases between them. This CDR3 contains 16 residues. For the CDR3, the DNA is TGTGCCTGGAGTGGGGGCATTAACAGGTCCAATCAGCCCCAGCATTTT. It translates to CAWSGGINRSNQPQHF.